This T cell receptor beta chain derives from a study of CD8+CD57+ T cells in acquired aplastic anemia. In the study overall: Sorted CD4+ and CD8+ cells gave an average of approximately 3.1 ug of DNA. Findings and limits, study-wide: There were roughly 30 CD8+ CDR3 sequences that occurred in both patients and controls. Patients did not significantly differ from controls in CD8+ Simpson's diversity.

Genomic DNA, the template, was used for profiling of the TCR beta VDJ and CDR3. In TCRdb, the reads were re-called with MiXCR into one record per CDR3 protein. Here the sample spans 200,000 or so distinct CDR3 sequences, around 45% being singletons. The germline V and J ends were trimmed by 0 bases and 4 bases, with 4 bases remaining between them. CDR1 is SEHNR and CDR2 is FQNEAQ in the germline V gene (reference sequence). This CDR3 contains 12 residues. Previously, flow cytometry had revealed CD8+CD57+ cell expansion in the patients chosen for sequencing. A word on this clonotype: What it recognizes is unknown.

The V call is TRBV7-9, the J call TRBJ2-7; D unresolved. The TCR was taken from a human donor with aplastic anemia. The sample taken for sequencing was sorted CD4+, CD8+, or CD8+CD57+ T cells (not recorded which) from PBMCs. CDR3 sequence: CASSLAPYEQYF. In nucleotides, the CDR3 is TGTGCCAGCAGCTTAGCCCCTTACGAGCAGTACTTC.